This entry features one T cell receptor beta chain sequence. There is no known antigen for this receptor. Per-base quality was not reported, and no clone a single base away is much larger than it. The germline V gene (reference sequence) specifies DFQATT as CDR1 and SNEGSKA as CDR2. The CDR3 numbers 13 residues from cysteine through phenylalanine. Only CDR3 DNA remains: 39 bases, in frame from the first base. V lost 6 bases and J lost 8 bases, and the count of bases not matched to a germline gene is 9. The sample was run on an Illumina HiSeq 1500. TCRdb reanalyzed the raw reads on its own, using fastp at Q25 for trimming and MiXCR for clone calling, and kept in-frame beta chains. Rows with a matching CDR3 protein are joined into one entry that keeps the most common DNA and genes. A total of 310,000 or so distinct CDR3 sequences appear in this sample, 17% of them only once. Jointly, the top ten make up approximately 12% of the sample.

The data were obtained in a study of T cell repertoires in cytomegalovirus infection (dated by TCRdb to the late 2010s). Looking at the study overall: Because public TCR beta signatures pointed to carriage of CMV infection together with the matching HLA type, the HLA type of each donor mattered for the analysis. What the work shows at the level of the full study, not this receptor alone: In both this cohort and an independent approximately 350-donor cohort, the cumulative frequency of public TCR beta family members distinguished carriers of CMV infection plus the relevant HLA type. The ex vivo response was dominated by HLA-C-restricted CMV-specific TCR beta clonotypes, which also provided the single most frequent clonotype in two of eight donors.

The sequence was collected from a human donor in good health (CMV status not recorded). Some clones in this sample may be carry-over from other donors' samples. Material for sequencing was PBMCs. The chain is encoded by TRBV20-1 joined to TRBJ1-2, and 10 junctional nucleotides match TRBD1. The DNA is TGCAGTGCCCGGGACAGGGGAGTTGTCGGCTACACCTTC. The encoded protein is CSARDRGVVGYTF.